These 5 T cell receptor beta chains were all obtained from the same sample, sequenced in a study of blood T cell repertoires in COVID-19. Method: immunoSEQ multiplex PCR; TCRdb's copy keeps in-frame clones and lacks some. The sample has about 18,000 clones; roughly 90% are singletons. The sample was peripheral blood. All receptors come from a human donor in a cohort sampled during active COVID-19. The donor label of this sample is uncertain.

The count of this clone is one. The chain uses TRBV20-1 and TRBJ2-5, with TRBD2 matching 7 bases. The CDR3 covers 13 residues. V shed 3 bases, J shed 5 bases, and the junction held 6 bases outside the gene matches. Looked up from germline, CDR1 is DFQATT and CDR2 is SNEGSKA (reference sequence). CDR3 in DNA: TGCAGTGCTAGTGGGCTAGCGGTGGAGACCCAGTACTTC. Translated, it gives CSASGLAVETQYF.

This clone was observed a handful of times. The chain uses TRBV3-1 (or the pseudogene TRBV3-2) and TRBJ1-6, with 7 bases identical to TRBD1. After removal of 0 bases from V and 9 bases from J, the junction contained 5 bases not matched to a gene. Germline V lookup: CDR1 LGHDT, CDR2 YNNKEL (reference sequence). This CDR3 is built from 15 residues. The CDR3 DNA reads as TGTGCCAGCAGCCAAGATGTGACAGGGATTTCACCCCTCCACTTT. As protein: CASSQDVTGISPLHF.

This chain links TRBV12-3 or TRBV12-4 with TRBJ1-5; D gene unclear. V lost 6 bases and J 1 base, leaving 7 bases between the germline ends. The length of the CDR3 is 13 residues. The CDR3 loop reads CASSPGSNQPQHF. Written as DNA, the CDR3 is TGTGCCAGCAGCCCGGGGAGCAATCAGCCCCAGCATTTT.

CDR3 sequence reads: CSVEERITGRGYTF. In DNA, the CDR3 is TGCAGCGTTGAAGAACGAATTACAGGGAGAGGCTACACCTTC. The gene calls are TRBV29-1 and TRBJ1-2; maybe TRBD1 (6 bases). The CDR3 is made up of 14 amino acids. V lost 0 bases to trimming and J lost 8 bases, with 16 bases between them. CDR1 and CDR2 from the germline V gene are SQVTM and ANQGSEA.

The CDR3 DNA reads as TGTGCCAGCAGCCAGAGACAGGAATGGCAGCCCCAGCATTTT. Its translation is CASSQRQEWQPQHF. The chain carries TRBV28 and TRBJ1-5; D is perhaps TRBD1 (6 bases). CDR3 length: 14 residues. Germline lookup yields CDR1 MDHEN and CDR2 SYDVKM. V was pared by 6 bases and J by 7 bases, with 16 bases between.